Below are 30 T cell receptor beta chains sequenced from a single sample in a study of blood T cell repertoires in COVID-19. Assay: immunoSEQ multiplex PCR; the TCRdb copy retains only in-frame clones and omits some. The table shows some 240,000 clones, with 89% occurring only once. Sequenced input: peripheral blood. These receptors were taken from a woman in her thirties or forties who had recovered from COVID-19.

The chain carries TRBV3-1 (or the pseudogene TRBV3-2) and TRBJ2-7; TRBD1 matches at 12 bases. Trimming removed 4 bases from V and 5 bases from J; junction bases left unmatched: 9. The CDR3 consists of 16 residues. Germline V lookup: CDR1 LGHDT, CDR2 YNNKEL (reference sequence). The CDR3 here is CASSPGTGGGMDEQYV. CDR3 in DNA: TGTGCCAGCAGCCCAGGGACAGGGGGCGGTATGGACGAGCAGTACGTC.

The chain carries TRBV24-1 and TRBJ2-1; the match to TRBD2 covers 9 bases. Germline CDR1 and CDR2: KGHDR and SFDVKD. CDR3 size: 14 residues. After removal of 9 bases from V and 2 bases from J, the junction contained 4 bases not matched to a gene. In DNA, the CDR3 is TGTGCCACCTCCCTAGCGGGACCCTACAATGAGCAGTTCTTC. Translation gives CATSLAGPYNEQFF.

The chain links TRBV7-9 to TRBJ1-6; D is ambiguous. V was trimmed by 7 bases and J by 9 bases, leaving 28 bases between them. The CDR3 contains 18 residues. Germline loops: CDR1 SEHNR, CDR2 FQNEAQ (reference sequence). The CDR3 region has the DNA TGTGCCAGCACCCCACCATCGGAGGTTTGGAGGGCACCTTCACCCCTCCACTTT. Translation: CASTPPSEVWRAPSPLHF.

This sequence joins TRBV12-3 or TRBV12-4 and TRBJ2-3; no clear D. V was cut by 3 bases and J by 6 bases, with 4 bases left in between. The CDR3 contains 11 residues. CDR3 sequence reads: CASSLRDTQYF. CDR3 DNA: TGTGCCAGCAGTTTGAGGGATACGCAGTATTTT.

The genes are TRBV24-1 and TRBJ2-1; TRBD2 matches at 7 bases. Germline loops: CDR1 KGHDR, CDR2 SFDVKD. Unmatched junction bases numbered 16, after V lost 5 bases and J lost 10 bases. There are 16 residues in the CDR3. The CDR3 DNA is TGTGCCACCAGTGTCCGGATTGGGACTACCTATGAGGAGCAGTTCTTC. It translates to CATSVRIGTTYEEQFF.

The chain employs TRBV18 and TRBJ1-1; TRBD1 might be the D (6 bases). This CDR3 has 19 residues. The germline V gene has CDR1 KGHSH and CDR2 LQKENI. V lost 5 bases and J lost 6, with 31 bases in between. The CDR3 DNA reads TGTGCCAGCTCAGAGCTTCTACGGGACACGGCCCCAGGGGCCGCTGAAGCTTTCTTT. Translation gives CASSELLRDTAPGAAEAFF.

The V gene is TRBV5-1, the J gene TRBJ2-1, with 8 bases lining up with TRBD2. The CDR3 extends over 16 amino acids. Per germline, CDR1 SGHRS and CDR2 YFSETQ. V was pared by 1 base and J by 0 bases, with 3 bases of the junction left unmatched. Here the CDR3 DNA reads TGCGCCAGCAGCTTGAGAGCGGGGGCCTCCTACAATGAGCAGTTCTTC. Amino acid sequence: CASSLRAGASYNEQFF.

The V call is TRBV3-1 (or the pseudogene TRBV3-2), the J call TRBJ2-7; a weak D match, TRBD2 (6 bases). V was trimmed by 1 base and J by 0 bases, leaving 7 bases between them. Germline V gene data show CDR1 as LGHDT and CDR2 as YNNKEL (reference sequence). This CDR3 is 14 amino acids long. The CDR3 spells CASSQVGGSYEQYF. The CDR3 nucleotides read TGTGCCAGCAGCCAAGTGGGGGGCTCCTACGAGCAGTACTTC.

J is TRBJ2-1 and V is TRBV5-1; 7 nucleotides line up with TRBD1. The CDR3 consists of 16 residues. The germline gives CDR1 SGHRS, CDR2 YFSETQ. V was pared by 2 bases and J by 0 bases, with 5 bases of the junction left unmatched. The chain's CDR3 is CASSFRPGGSYNEQFF. DNA for the CDR3: TGCGCCAGCAGCTTTAGACCAGGGGGCTCCTACAATGAGCAGTTCTTC.

The rearrangement joins TRBV5-4 to TRBJ1-5, with 9 bases that match TRBD1. Germline CDR1 and CDR2: SGHNT and YYREEE (reference sequence). CDR3 length: 17 amino acids. V lost 0 bases and J lost 6; bases outside the gene matches: 10. The CDR3 coding sequence is TGTGCCAGCAGCTTGGGTCCCCCGGGACAGGGATCTCAGCCCCAGCATTTT. Translated: CASSLGPPGQGSQPQHF.

J is TRBJ1-5 and V is TRBV6-5, with TRBD1 as a possible D gene (5 bases). The CDR3 sequence is 15 residues long. Germline loops: CDR1 MNHEY, CDR2 SVGAGI. The ends were cut back, 7 bases at V and 2 bases at J, with 15 bases in the middle. The CDR3 loop reads CASNRQPRGNQPQHF. Here the CDR3 DNA reads TGTGCCAGCAACCGACAGCCACGGGGCAATCAGCCCCAGCATTTT.

DNA of the CDR3: TGCAGTGCTAGTGGCGTAGGCTTGAGGGATACGCAGTATTTT. It yields the protein CSASGVGLRDTQYF. This chain uses TRBV20-1 with TRBJ2-3, with unresolved D. Per germline, CDR1 DFQATT and CDR2 SNEGSKA (reference sequence). This CDR3 has 14 amino acids. V was shortened by 3 bases and J by 6 bases, with 16 bases between the two germline ends.

V gene TRBV5-1 combines with J gene TRBJ2-7, with 11 nucleotides matching TRBD2. The CDR3 totals 15 residues. J gave up 2 bases and V 4 bases, and 5 bases lay outside the gene matches. The germline gives CDR1 SGHRS, CDR2 YFSETQ. This chain's CDR3 is CASSLLAGEAYEQYF. In DNA form, the CDR3 reads TGCGCCAGCAGCCTACTAGCGGGGGAGGCCTACGAGCAGTACTTC.

This chain connects TRBV4-2 to TRBJ2-7; D unresolved. Germline values: CDR1 LGHNA, CDR2 YNFKEQ. Trimming cost V 5 bases and J 5 bases, with 7 bases left between them. The CDR3 consists of 11 residues. CDR3 DNA: TGTGCCAGCAGCGACTGGAACGAGCAGTACTTC. Translated: CASSDWNEQYF.

As concerns this clone: The same CDR3 is also encoded by other DNA sequences in this sample. This sequence joins TRBV7-9 and TRBJ1-2; D may be TRBD1 (5 bases). V lost 5 bases to trimming and J lost 4 bases, with 8 bases between them. This CDR3 has 12 amino acids. Germline assignment: CDR1 SEHNR and CDR2 FQNEAQ (reference sequence). The CDR3 protein is CASSLTGYGYTF. CDR3 in DNA: TGTGCCAGCAGCCTTACAGGCTATGGCTACACCTTC.

The chain couples TRBV5-4 to TRBJ2-5; TRBD2 aligns across 8 bases. V dropped 4 bases and J dropped 5; count of bases not matched to a gene: 7. The CDR3 contains 14 residues. The V gene's germline CDR1 is SGHNT and CDR2 YYREEE (reference sequence). Here the CDR3 DNA reads TGTGCCAGCAGCCCCGGGACTAGGCTGGAGACCCAGTACTTC. This encodes CASSPGTRLETQYF.

This chain joins TRBV18 and TRBJ2-5; D is undetermined. The CDR3 is 15 amino acids. Germline V CDR1 and CDR2: KGHSH, LQKENI. Deletions cut 2 bases from V and 1 base from J, with 11 bases between. This CDR3 reads CASSPLNSPQETQYF. The CDR3 DNA follows: TGTGCCAGCTCACCATTAAACAGCCCCCAAGAGACCCAGTACTTC.

This chain connects TRBV10-3 to TRBJ2-7; a possible D gene is TRBD2 (6 bases). Germline lookup yields CDR1 ENHRY and CDR2 SYGVKD. The CDR3 runs 14 residues. V was shortened by 10 bases and J by 4 bases, with 20 bases between the two germline ends. The CDR3: CATRGGLDEYEQYF. CDR3 sequence (DNA): TGTGCCACAAGGGGAGGATTGGACGAGTACGAGCAGTACTTC.

The genes are TRBV3-1 (or the pseudogene TRBV3-2) and TRBJ2-1, with a weak D call TRBD2 (6 bases). Trimming took off 1 base at V and 4 bases at J, with 20 bases between the two ends. CDR1 LGHDT and CDR2 YNNKEL come from the germline V gene (reference sequence). The CDR3 consists of 18 residues. The CDR3 coding sequence is TGTGCCAGCAGCCAAGGGGGTGGGGGAGGCACCCGGTACAATGAGCAGTTCTTC. Its translation: CASSQGGGGGTRYNEQFF.

CDR3 sequence (DNA): TGTGCCAGCACACTTACAGGGTCGCATTCACCCCTCCACTTT. Amino acids: CASTLTGSHSPLHF. This chain uses TRBV5-6 with TRBJ1-6, with D perhaps matching TRBD1 (6 bases). This CDR3 has 14 residues. V was trimmed by 6 bases and J by 8 bases, leaving 15 bases between them. CDR1 and CDR2 from the germline V gene are SGHDT and YYEEEE.

The rearrangement joins TRBV7-2 to TRBJ2-1; possible D gene TRBD1, 6 bases. Germline CDR1 reads SGHTA; CDR2 reads FQGNSA. V lost 6 bases, J lost 7 bases, and 22 bases lay in between. CDR3 size: 16 residues. CDR3 nucleotide sequence: TGTGCCAGCAGTTATCAACCGGGACACCTTGGAAATGAGCAGTTCTTC. This codes for CASSYQPGHLGNEQFF.

The sample holds a few counts of this clone. The chain joins TRBV6-5 to TRBJ1-6; maybe TRBD1 (6 bases). Trimming pared 6 bases from V and 7 bases from J, leaving 16 bases between. Germline-derived CDR1 and CDR2 are MNHEY and SVGAGI. This CDR3 region has 15 residues. CDR3 nucleotides: TGTGCCAGCAGAGACAATGATCAGGGGAATTCACCCCTCCACTTT. It encodes CASRDNDQGNSPLHF.

In this sample, this clone turned up a few times. The chain combines TRBV30 with TRBJ1-3, with D possibly TRBD1 on 6 matching bases. CDR1 GTSNPN and CDR2 SVGIG come from the germline V gene (reference sequence). The CDR3 consists of 14 residues. V gave up 2 bases and J gave up 1 base, with 9 bases separating them. In DNA form, the CDR3 reads TGTGCCTGGAGTAGACAGGCGTCTGGAAACACCATATATTTT. It specifies CAWSRQASGNTIYF.

This clone came up a few times. This sequence joins TRBV14 and TRBJ2-1; 10 bases agree with TRBD2. Germline loops: CDR1 SGHDN, CDR2 FVKESK. The CDR3 is made up of 12 amino acids. J gave up 12 bases and V 5 bases, and 4 bases lay outside the gene matches. The CDR3, as DNA: TGTGCCAGCAGCGATCCTAGCGGGAGGCAGTTCTTC. This encodes CASSDPSGRQFF.

The CDR3 protein is CARHSAGQFF. DNA for the CDR3: TGCGCCAGACATAGCGCTGGGCAGTTCTTC. The chain employs TRBV10-1 and TRBJ2-1, with a weak D call TRBD2 (5 bases). The germline V and J ends were trimmed by 9 bases and 12 bases, with 12 bases remaining between them. CDR1 and CDR2 from the germline V gene are WNHNN and SYGVQD (reference sequence). This CDR3 is built from 10 residues.

The chain recombines TRBV5-6 with TRBJ2-7; 9 positions agree with TRBD2. Unmatched junction bases numbered 3, after V lost 0 bases and J lost 2 bases. The germline CDR1 and CDR2 sequences are SGHDT and YYEEEE. This CDR3 comprises 15 residues. The CDR3 spells CASSLVAGEPYEQYF. In nucleotides, the CDR3 is TGTGCCAGCAGCTTGGTAGCGGGGGAACCCTACGAGCAGTACTTC.

The chain joins TRBV5-4 to TRBJ2-2; 8 nucleotides agree with TRBD2. The CDR3 totals 14 residues. Germline CDR1 is SGHNT and CDR2 is YYREEE (reference sequence). J gave up 5 bases and V 8 bases, and 8 bases lay outside the gene matches. CDR3 in DNA: TGTGCCAGTAATCGAGCGGGAGTTACCGGGGAGCTGTTTTTT. Translation: CASNRAGVTGELFF.

The rearrangement joins TRBV3-1 (or the pseudogene TRBV3-2) to TRBJ2-1; 7 nucleotides align to TRBD2. This CDR3 is 12 amino acids long. Germline V gene sequence: CDR1 LGHDT, CDR2 YNNKEL (reference sequence). V was clipped by 1 base and J by 15 bases; unmatched bases: 6. In DNA, the CDR3 is TGTGCCAGCAGCCAAGGAGGGAGGGTAGGGTTCTTC. This sequence encodes CASSQGGRVGFF.

The genes are TRBV10-3 and TRBJ1-2; weak D call: TRBD1 (5 bases). This CDR3 is 12 amino acids long. Germline V gene data show CDR1 as ENHRY and CDR2 as SYGVKD. Trimming removed 6 bases at V and 7 bases at J, with 12 bases between. CDR3 DNA sequence: TGTGCCATCAGCCTCAGGGAGGGTGGCTACACCTTC. Amino acids: CAISLREGGYTF.

The J gene is TRBJ1-3, the V gene TRBV6-1, with D tentatively TRBD1 (6 bases). Germline V gene lookup returns CDR1 MNHNS and CDR2 SASEGT. With 4 bases removed from V and 0 bases from J, the gap between germline ends came to 19 bases. The CDR3 covers 18 residues. Written as DNA, the CDR3 is TGTGCCAGCAGTGTGGGGTCCGGACAGCTGAGCTCTGGAAACACCATATATTTT. Its translation: CASSVGSGQLSSGNTIYF.